This TCR beta chain derives from a study of shared clonotypes between healthy human individuals. Selected positively for CCR7 and CD45RO-negative, naive CD8 cells excluded terminally differentiated effector memory CD45RA+ cells. The assay was immunoSEQ multiplex PCR, and TCRdb's table has in-frame clones only and misses some. This sample has about 2.1 million clones, with just under 95% found just once. This clone was recorded only once. Sequencing input: naive CD8+ T cells from PBMCs. This TCR derives from a man between 18 and 35 years old in good health. Some clones in this sample may be carry-over from other donors' samples.

The CDR3 sequence: CASSVDELTDTQYF. The CDR3 DNA reads as TGTGCCAGCAGCGTAGATGAGCTAACAGATACGCAGTATTTT. The chain links TRBV9 to TRBJ2-3; D gene uncertain. The CDR3 runs 14 residues. The germline V gene encodes CDR1 SGDLS and CDR2 YYNGEE. The V end lost 0 bases, the J end lost 3 bases, and 8 bases lay between the germline ends.